The rows below give T cell receptor beta chains drawn from one sample of a study of vaccination and CD4 T cells after COVID-19. These receptors lack a known antigen. Via MiXCR, TCRdb re-called the PCR reads, giving one row per CDR3 protein. The repertoire includes approximately 10,000 distinct CDR3 sequences, about three quarters of them detected once, and over 9.5% sits in the top ten. The specimen sequenced was CD4+ T cells from blood, cultured in vitro. These receptors all stem from a human donor who had recovered from COVID-19. The CDR3 runs from the conserved cysteine through the conserved F or W. A D gene is named only where the DNA matches it firmly. Clone size is given for some rows only: seen once, a few or many times, or a class if the clone is expanded.

abundance	v_gene	d_gene	j_gene	CDR3nt	CDR3aa
-	TRBV29-1	-	TRBJ1-2	TGCAGCGTCCCGACGGCTGCTAACTATGGCTACACCTTC	CSVPTAANYGYTF
-	TRBV7-2	-	TRBJ1-2	TGTGCCAGCAGTGTTCGAGTATCCCCAGCTAACTATGGCTACACCTTC	CASSVRVSPANYGYTF
-	TRBV20-1	TRBD1	TRBJ1-3	TGCAGTGCTAGAGATCAGTCGGGACAGGCCAACACCATATATTTT	CSARDQSGQANTIYF
-	TRBV15	-	TRBJ1-5	TGTGCCACCAGCAGAGGAGGTCATAGGGGTGCTCAGCCCCAGCATTTT	CATSRGGHRGAQPQHF
medium-sized	TRBV6-2/TRBV6-3	TRBD2	TRBJ2-1	TGTGCCAGCAGCCCGTCGGGAGCGGGAGATAGACATGAGCAGTTCTTC	CASSPSGAGDRHEQFF
-	TRBV6-5	-	TRBJ2-1	TGTGCCAGCAGTTACATCAAACCCCGCTACAATGAGCAGTTCTTC	CASSYIKPRYNEQFF
-	TRBV20-1	-	TRBJ2-5	TGCAGTGCTGAGGGGAGGGCAGGGGAAGGGTGGGAGACCCAGTACTTC	CSAEGRAGEGWETQYF
-	TRBV28	-	TRBJ1-1	TGTGCCAGCAGTTTTCACGGGAGCGGTAACACTGAAGCTTTCTTT	CASSFHGSGNTEAFF
-	TRBV20-1	TRBD1	TRBJ1-5	TGCAGTGCTCTCCGGGACAGGGTTAGCAATCAGCCCCAGCATTTT	CSALRDRVSNQPQHF
once	TRBV24-1	-	TRBJ1-1	TGTGCCACCAGACTAGGGGGGGGCACTGAAGCTTTCTTT	CATRLGGGTEAFF
-	TRBV7-6	-	TRBJ1-2	TGTGCCAGCAGCCCCCAAGTTGGTGGCTACACCTTC	CASSPQVGGYTF
once	TRBV28	TRBD1	TRBJ1-1	TGTGCCAGCAGTCTTTTGACAGGGGGCCGGACTGAAGCTTTCTTT	CASSLLTGGRTEAFF
-	TRBV20-1	-	TRBJ1-2	TGCAGTGCGGCTGTGGACCACTATGGCTACACCTTC	CSAAVDHYGYTF
-	TRBV6-1	-	TRBJ1-2	TGTGCCAGCAGTGAAGGGGGGACACGCTATGGCTACACCTTC	CASSEGGTRYGYTF
-	TRBV24-1	-	TRBJ2-1	TGTGCCACCAGCTTGACAGGTGGTGAGCAGTTCTTC	CATSLTGGEQFF
-	TRBV6-1	-	TRBJ1-6	TGTGCCAGCAGTGTTCAAGGGTCCGATTCACCCCTCCACTTT	CASSVQGSDSPLHF
-	TRBV7-2	TRBD1	TRBJ2-7	TGTGCCAGCAATCAGATCCAGGGGGCTAGGTACGAGCAGTACTTC	CASNQIQGARYEQYF
few	TRBV20-1	-	TRBJ1-5	TGCAGTGCCTTTGTGTTTAGCAATCAGCCCCAGCATTTT	CSAFVFSNQPQHF
-	TRBV15	-	TRBJ1-5	TGTGCCACCAGCAGAGATCGTGGTAGGGGACGGCTAGGCAATCAGCCCCAGCATTTT	CATSRDRGRGRLGNQPQHF
-	TRBV4-3	-	TRBJ1-2	TGCGCCAGCAGCAGAGCGCATATCACCCCTGACTATGGCTACACCTTC	CASSRAHITPDYGYTF
-	TRBV15	TRBD1	TRBJ2-5	TGTGCCACCAGCGGGACCGGGACAGGGAAGGGAGAGACCCAGTACTTC	CATSGTGTGKGETQYF